This section outlines one TCR beta chain sequence together with its context. Its specificity is unknown. The sample is drawn from a study of spatial heterogeneity in lung cancer. Looking at the study overall: Available follow-up PBMC samples, collected a median of about two years post-resection, were sequenced. Whole-study results and caveats: Relative to follow-up, resection was when ubiquitous expanded tumor TCRs appeared more in blood.

The sample's time point: blood at routine non-recurrence follow-up after resection. Unsorted whole RNA from tumor, nontumor lung or frozen PBMC underwent sequencing. TCRdb reanalysed the 5' RACE reads using MiXCR and keeps one entry per CDR3 protein. The sample has about 4,400 distinct CDR3 sequences, about 28% seen once. Germline V gives CDR1 SGHRS, CDR2 YFSETQ. CDR3 length: 15 residues. The ends lost 0 bases at V and 0 bases at J; junction bases unmatched: 3. The sample was PBMCs, taken at follow-up. This TCR derives from a male donor with early-stage non-small cell lung cancer. The chain carries TRBV5-1 and TRBJ2-7; 7 nucleotides align to TRBD1. CDR3 amino acids: CASSLGTGLSYEQYF. As DNA, the CDR3 is TGCGCCAGCAGCTTGGGGACAGGCCTCTCCTACGAGCAGTACTTC. Full variable domain (outside the CDR3, taken from reference TRBV5-1 and TRBJ2-7): KAGVTQTPRYLIKTRGQQVTLSCSPISGHRSVSWYQQTPGQGLQFLFEYFSETQRNKGNFPGRFSGRQFSNSRSEMNVSTLELGDSALYLCASSLGTGLSYEQYFGPGTRLTVT.